These 9 T cell receptor beta chains were all obtained from the same sample, sequenced in a study of tumor and adjacent non-tumor tissue in lung cancer. The template was RNA from unsorted bulk tissue. Distant lung tissue was collected more than 3 cm away from the tumor edge. The library came from three nested PCR rounds adapted from ARM-PCR protocols. TCRdb re-called the multiplex PCR reads with MiXCR, one entry per CDR3 protein. In the table there are roughly 75,000 distinct CDR3 sequences, roughly 75% of which are singletons. Sequenced: distant non-tumor lung tissue. These receptors originate from a woman in her forties or fifties with non-small cell lung cancer.

The table lists this clonotype with many counts. The chain joins TRBV29-1 to TRBJ2-5; D perhaps matches TRBD1 (6 bases). The ends were cut back, 4 bases at V and 3 bases at J, with 9 bases in the middle. Germline V gene sequence: CDR1 SQVTM, CDR2 ANQGSEA. The CDR3 sequence is 12 residues long. The CDR3 region is CSVVGAKETQYF. The CDR3 DNA reads as TGCAGCGTTGTGGGGGCTAAAGAGACCCAGTACTTC.

As regards this clonotype: A much larger clone sits a single nucleotide away, making a read error possible. This chain connects TRBV11-2 to TRBJ2-2; D may be TRBD2 (6 bases). The V end lost 7 bases, the J end lost 7 bases, and 16 bases lay between the germline ends. Germline CDR1 reads SGHAT; CDR2 reads FQNNGV. CDR3 length equals 14 residues. CDR3 sequence: CASNPRDLFGELFF. CDR3 sequence (DNA): TGTGCCAGCAACCCCCGGGACTTATTCGGGGAGCTGTTTTTT. The entire variable domain, with the rest obtained from reference TRBV11-2 and TRBJ2-2, is as follows: EAGVAQSPRYKIIEKRQSVAFWCNPISGHATLYWYQQILGQGPKLLIQFQNNGVVDDSQLPKDRFSAERLKGVDSTLKIQPAKLEDSAVYLCASNPRDLFGELFFGEGSRLTVL.

This clonotype has at least ten counts. This chain connects TRBV20-1 to TRBJ1-1, with D unclear. V dropped 5 bases and J dropped 0 bases, with 13 bases sitting between them. Germline CDR1 reads DFQATT; CDR2 reads SNEGSKA (reference sequence). The CDR3 covers 14 residues. CDR3 protein: CSAPGGVVNTEAFF. For the CDR3, the DNA is TGCAGTGCTCCCGGCGGGGTAGTGAACACTGAAGCTTTCTTT.

The chain combines TRBV11-1 with TRBJ2-1; D not certain. Germline CDR1 and CDR2: SGHAT and FQDESV (reference sequence). This CDR3 region has 13 residues. The V end lost 2 bases, the J end lost 12 bases, and 14 bases lay between the germline ends. CDR3 nucleotide sequence: TGTGCCAGCAGCTTACACCCGCTGGATGGGCAGTTCTTC. Translation gives CASSLHPLDGQFF.

In its sample, this clonotype was seen a few times. The J gene is TRBJ1-1, the V gene TRBV7-3, with 7 bases identical to TRBD1. The CDR3 covers 13 residues. Trimming cost V 5 bases and J 3 bases; bases outside gene matches: 3. Germline CDR1 reads SGHTA; CDR2 reads FQGTGA. The CDR3 here is CASSRQGDTEAFF. The CDR3 DNA reads TGTGCCAGCAGCCGACAGGGAGACACTGAAGCTTTCTTT.

A single count supports this clonotype. Here the CDR3 omits its conserved ending phenylalanine or tryptophan, so a read error is the likely source. The J gene is TRBJ1-1, the V gene TRBV4-1; no clear D. The CDR3 covers 16 residues. V was clipped by 0 bases and J by 7 bases, with 18 bases between them. Germline values: CDR1 MGHRA, CDR2 YSYEKL. DNA of the CDR3: TGCGCCAGCAGCCAAGACCTCTACAGTGTCGGCATTGAAGCTTTCCTT. Its protein is CASSQDLYSVGIEAFL.

Note on this clonotype: A much larger clone lies a single base off, so this may be a read error. J is TRBJ2-3 and V is TRBV6-5, with 7 bases lining up with TRBD2. Germline V gene data show CDR1 as MNHEY and CDR2 as SVGAGI. V shed 8 bases, J shed 2 bases, and the junction held 13 bases outside the gene matches. The CDR3 runs 16 residues. This CDR3 is CASHNRLADTTDTQYF. The CDR3 DNA sequence: TGTGCCAGCCATAACAGGCTAGCGGACACCACAGATACGCAGTATTTT.

A note on this clonotype: A much larger clone differs from this one at a single base, so this may be a read error. This chain uses TRBV11-2 with TRBJ2-1, with D perhaps TRBD1 (5 bases). The CDR3 loop spans 13 amino acids. From germline, CDR1 is SGHAT and CDR2 FQNNGV. The CDR3 loop reads CVSNLDPQGWKFF. Here the CDR3 DNA reads TGTGTCAGCAACTTAGATCCTCAGGGATGGAAGTTCTTC.

V is TRBV29-1 and J is TRBJ2-1, with D tentatively TRBD1 or TRBD2 (5 bases each). The ends were cut back, 5 bases at V and 6 bases at J, with 17 bases in the middle. The CDR3 covers 14 residues. The germline V gene has CDR1 SQVTM and CDR2 ANQGSEA. In DNA, the CDR3 is TGCAGCGTTTCTAGAGGGACCGGAGGCAATGAGCAGTTCTTC. Its translation is CSVSRGTGGNEQFF.